The 31 T cell receptor beta chains in this list originate from one sample, sequenced in a study of siplizumab effects on memory and regulatory T cells. Generated by immunoSEQ multiplex PCR, the TCRdb table keeps only in-frame clones and is missing some. This table holds 100,000 or so clones, around 90% found once. The sample was Tregs sorted from blood. The receptors were gathered from a human donor in good health.

V usage is TRBV5-1 and J usage is TRBJ1-3, with TRBD1 matching 7 bases. Germline CDR1 and CDR2: SGHRS and YFSETQ. CDR3 size: 15 residues. J gave up 1 base and V 6 bases, and 7 bases lay outside the gene matches. In DNA form, the CDR3 reads TGCGCCAGCACGCTTCAGACAGGGTCTGGAAACACCATATATTTT. Translating gives CASTLQTGSGNTIYF.

The rearrangement links TRBV29-1 to TRBJ2-5; 7 positions agree with TRBD1. With 6 bases clipped from V and 10 bases from J, the junction kept 11 bases outside the gene matches. The germline gives CDR1 SQVTM, CDR2 ANQGSEA. The CDR3 has 12 residues. In DNA, the CDR3 is TGCAGCGTGGGCCTCAGGGGGTCGGACCAGTACTTC. This sequence encodes CSVGLRGSDQYF.

The V and J genes are TRBV11-3 and TRBJ2-2; D possibly corresponds to TRBD2 (5 bases). The V end was cut by 3 bases, the J end by 3 bases, with 8 bases between. There are 14 residues in the CDR3. Germline CDR1 SGHNT, CDR2 YENEEA. Written as DNA, the CDR3 is TGTGCCAGCAGCTTGTACGGGGACACCGGGGAGCTGTTTTTT. As protein: CASSLYGDTGELFF.

This clone occurred once. This rearrangement joins TRBV18 to TRBJ2-7; tentatively, D is TRBD1 or TRBD2 (5 bases each). This CDR3 has 14 amino acids. The germline V and J ends were trimmed by 3 bases and 3 bases, with 12 bases remaining between them. Germline assignment: CDR1 KGHSH and CDR2 LQKENI. The CDR3: CASSPSGPGYEQYF. Written as DNA, the CDR3 is TGTGCCAGCTCACCGTCGGGACCCGGCTACGAGCAGTACTTC.

This clone has a handful of counts. The chain uses TRBV7-2 and TRBJ1-2; the D is unclear. CDR1 and CDR2 (germline): SGHTA, FQGNSA. With 5 bases removed from V and 3 bases from J, the gap between germline ends came to 13 bases. The CDR3 covers 14 residues. The DNA of the CDR3 is TGTGCCAGCAGCCCCCCCGGCTCCTACTATGGCTACACCTTC. Its translation: CASSPPGSYYGYTF. Variable domain in full (rest from reference TRBV7-2 and TRBJ1-2): GAGVSQSPSNKVTEKGKDVELRCDPISGHTALYWYRQSLGQGLEFLIYFQGNSAPDKSGLPSDRFSAERTGGSVSTLTIQRTQQEDSAVYLCASSPPGSYYGYTFGSGTRLTVV.

This chain joins TRBV7-9 and TRBJ2-7, with a possible D match to TRBD2 (5 bases). CDR1 SEHNR and CDR2 FQNEAQ come from the germline V gene (reference sequence). V dropped 5 bases and J dropped 7 bases, with 21 bases sitting between them. The CDR3 spans 15 residues. CDR3 residues: CASSPYGLSGKEQYF. CDR3 nucleotide sequence: TGTGCCAGCAGCCCCTACGGTTTGTCGGGGAAAGAGCAGTACTTC. Combining the CDR3 with reference TRBV7-9 and TRBJ2-7 gives the whole variable domain DTGVSQNPRHKITKRGQNVTFRCDPISEHNRLYWYRQTLGQGPEFLTYFQNEAQLEKSRLLSDRFSAERPKGSFSTLEIQRTEQGDSAMYLCASSPYGLSGKEQYFGPGTRLTVT.

The chain carries TRBV18 and TRBJ2-2, with D unresolved. Germline V gene data show CDR1 as KGHSH and CDR2 as LQKENI. V was shortened by 3 bases and J by 1 base, with 15 bases between the two germline ends. The CDR3 sequence is 17 residues long. In DNA form, the CDR3 reads TGTGCCAGCTCACCGGACCTAGTCGCGAGGAACACCGGGGAGCTGTTTTTT. Encoded protein: CASSPDLVARNTGELFF.

The chain carries TRBV15 and TRBJ2-3, with TRBD1 as a possible D gene (5 bases). Trimming removed 1 base from V and 1 base from J, with 9 bases in between. The CDR3 is 15 amino acids. Germline CDR1 is LNHNV and CDR2 is YYDKDF (reference sequence). CDR3 DNA: TGTGCCACCAGCAGAGTCACAGGTCGCACAGATACGCAGTATTTT. Translating it yields CATSRVTGRTDTQYF. Complete variable domain (other parts from reference TRBV15 and TRBJ2-3): DAMVIQNPRYQVTQFGKPVTLSCSQTLNHNVMYWYQQKSSQAPKLLFHYYDKDFNNEADTPDNFQSRRPNTSFCFLDIRSPGLGDTAMYLCATSRVTGRTDTQYFGPGTRLTVL.

The rearrangement uses TRBV2 and TRBJ2-7; 10 bases agree with TRBD2. The J segment lost 2 bases and the V segment lost 7 bases, leaving 11 bases of the junction unmatched. The CDR3 has 16 amino acids. The germline V gene encodes CDR1 SNHLY and CDR2 FYNNEI. CDR3 nucleotides: TGTGCCAGCACCCGAAGTACTAGCGGGGTGACCTACGAGCAGTACTTC. Translated: CASTRSTSGVTYEQYF.

V usage is TRBV11-2 and J usage is TRBJ2-1; 8 bases are a match to TRBD1. With V trimmed by 7 bases and J by 4 bases, 6 bases remained unmatched. The CDR3 has 14 amino acids. The germline gives CDR1 SGHAT, CDR2 FQNNGV. The CDR3 DNA reads TGTGCCAGCACCCAGGGGGCGGCTTACAATGAGCAGTTCTTC. It translates to CASTQGAAYNEQFF.

The chain couples TRBV7-9 to TRBJ1-3; D is unclear. This CDR3 is built from 15 residues. CDR1 and CDR2 from the germline V gene are SEHNR and FQNEAQ (reference sequence). V was clipped by 5 bases and J by 4 bases, with 15 bases between them. The CDR3 is CASSLRAGFGNTIYF. The CDR3, as DNA: TGTGCCAGCAGCCTGCGGGCCGGGTTCGGAAACACCATATATTTT.

The chain combines TRBV5-1 with TRBJ2-5; 12 nucleotides line up with TRBD2. This CDR3 has 16 amino acids. Germline CDR1 reads SGHRS; CDR2 reads YFSETQ. Losses at the gene ends were 2 bases for V and 4 bases for J; bases not matched to a gene: 6. The CDR3 nucleotides are TGCGCCAGCAGCTTACGGACTAGCGGGATACGAGAGACCCAGTACTTC. It yields the protein CASSLRTSGIRETQYF.

The chain recombines TRBV7-2 with TRBJ2-2; unclear D gene. The CDR3 covers 12 residues. The germline V gene has CDR1 SGHTA and CDR2 FQGNSA. The V gene lost 3 bases and the J gene lost 8 bases, with 7 bases spanning the gap. CDR3 protein: CASSFHGGELFF. CDR3 in DNA: TGTGCCAGCAGCTTTCATGGAGGGGAGCTGTTTTTT.

J is TRBJ2-7 and V is TRBV7-9; TRBD2 is a possible D gene (5 bases). CDR1 and CDR2 from the germline V gene are SEHNR and FQNEAQ (reference sequence). V was pared by 6 bases and J by 4 bases, with 10 bases between. CDR3 length equals 12 residues. The CDR3 sequence is CASRLEGYEQYF. For the CDR3, the DNA is TGTGCCAGCAGACTTGAGGGTTACGAGCAGTACTTC.

The chain carries TRBV5-4 and TRBJ1-1; 8 bases are shared with TRBD1. Germline assignment: CDR1 SGHNT and CDR2 YYREEE (reference sequence). V trimming: 4 bases; J trimming: 6 bases; junction bases outside the gene matches: 11. The CDR3 contains 15 residues. The CDR3 DNA is TGTGCCAGCAGCCAGGGCCGGGACAGGAGGTCTGAAGCTTTCTTT. Protein sequence: CASSQGRDRRSEAFF.

The chain combines TRBV7-9 with TRBJ2-1, with TRBD2 matching 8 bases. Germline-derived CDR1 and CDR2 are SEHNR and FQNEAQ (reference sequence). The CDR3 contains 16 residues. Unmatched junction bases numbered 12, after V lost 6 bases and J lost 5 bases. The CDR3 coding sequence is TGTGCCAGCAGGAATTGGGCGGGGGGTCTAGACAATGAGCAGTTCTTC. Amino acid sequence: CASRNWAGGLDNEQFF.

The V and J genes are TRBV5-1 and TRBJ2-1; D not certain. Trimming removed 1 base from V and 8 bases from J, with 13 bases in between. The CDR3 length is 14 residues. Germline CDR1 and CDR2: SGHRS and YFSETQ. The CDR3: CASSLSASEDEQFF. DNA of the CDR3: TGCGCCAGCAGCTTGTCGGCCTCCGAGGATGAGCAGTTCTTC.

The V call is TRBV14, the J call TRBJ2-1, with TRBD2 as a possible D gene (5 bases). The CDR3 covers 15 residues. Trimming removed 2 bases at V and 0 bases at J, with 8 bases between. Germline CDR1 SGHDN, CDR2 FVKESK. This CDR3 is CASSQRLSSYNEQFF. The CDR3 bases are TGTGCCAGCAGCCAAAGACTAAGCTCCTACAATGAGCAGTTCTTC.

The CDR3 sequence: CASSPTPYSSGELFF. CDR3 nucleotide sequence: TGCGCCAGCAGCCCCACGCCGTATAGCTCCGGGGAGCTGTTTTTT. This chain links TRBV10-1 with TRBJ2-2; D unclear. The ends were cut back, 6 bases at V and 6 bases at J, with 17 bases in the middle. Germline assignment: CDR1 WNHNN and CDR2 SYGVQD (reference sequence). CDR3 length: 15 amino acids.

The J gene is TRBJ1-2, the V gene TRBV5-4, with unresolved D. Germline V lookup: CDR1 SGHNT, CDR2 YYREEE (reference sequence). Trimming pared 2 bases from V and 7 bases from J, leaving 15 bases between. CDR3 length equals 14 residues. CDR3 protein: CASSFEGILSGYTF. The CDR3 DNA follows: TGTGCCAGCAGCTTTGAGGGAATCCTATCTGGCTACACCTTC.

The rearrangement links TRBV7-3 to TRBJ1-5; D unclear. Deletions cut 5 bases from V and 9 bases from J, with 14 bases between. The CDR3 totals 13 residues. The germline V gene has CDR1 SGHTA and CDR2 FQGTGA. The CDR3 coding sequence is TGTGCCAGCAGCCTCAAATCGGGGTCGCCCCAGCATTTT. Its protein product is CASSLKSGSPQHF.

The V gene is TRBV5-1, the J gene TRBJ2-3, with unresolved D. CDR3 size: 14 residues. Germline V gene data show CDR1 as SGHRS and CDR2 as YFSETQ. V lost 10 bases and J 2 bases, leaving 17 bases between the germline ends. The CDR3 loop reads CASRGGSHTDTQYF. The CDR3 nucleotides read TGCGCCTCGAGAGGTGGCAGCCACACAGATACGCAGTATTTT. The full variable domain, with the rest looked up from reference TRBV5-1 and TRBJ2-3, is KAGVTQTPRYLIKTRGQQVTLSCSPISGHRSVSWYQQTPGQGLQFLFEYFSETQRNKGNFPGRFSGRQFSNSRSEMNVSTLELGDSALYLCASRGGSHTDTQYFGPGTRLTVL.

This sequence joins TRBV7-3 and TRBJ2-2, with D possibly TRBD2 on 5 matching bases. The CDR3 is 14 amino acids. Looked up from germline, CDR1 is SGHTA and CDR2 is FQGTGA. The V gene lost 5 bases and the J gene lost 5 bases, with 12 bases spanning the gap. The CDR3 sequence is CASSPGPGTGELFF. CDR3 DNA: TGTGCCAGCAGCCCCGGGCCGGGGACCGGGGAGCTGTTTTTT.

The chain has TRBV5-8 and TRBJ1-6; D is ambiguous. The germline V gene has CDR1 SGHTS and CDR2 YDEGEE. This CDR3 contains 13 residues. V was pared by 7 bases and J by 3 bases, with 8 bases between. CDR3 residues: CASASGYNSPLHF. DNA for the CDR3: TGTGCCAGCGCGTCGGGCTATAATTCACCCCTCCACTTT.

The V gene is TRBV6-1, the J gene TRBJ1-1, with TRBD1 identical over 8 bases. Trimming removed 6 bases from V and 0 bases from J; junction bases left unmatched: 6. The CDR3 runs to 15 residues. The germline V gene has CDR1 MNHNS and CDR2 SASEGT. In DNA form, the CDR3 reads TGTGCCAGCAGGGACAGGGTTCCTCTGAACACTGAAGCTTTCTTT. Encoded protein: CASRDRVPLNTEAFF.

This clone was found once. The chain combines TRBV10-3 with TRBJ1-2; weak D call: TRBD1 (5 bases). CDR3 length: 14 amino acids. CDR1 ENHRY and CDR2 SYGVKD come from the germline V gene. The germline V and J ends were trimmed by 3 bases and 8 bases, with 16 bases remaining between them. Here the CDR3 reads CAISDSRDSGGYTF. CDR3 nucleotides: TGTGCCATCAGTGACAGCAGGGATTCAGGGGGCTACACCTTC.

The CDR3 DNA is TGCAGTGCTAGTCGGGGTTCTGGCTACACCTTC. Translating it yields CSASRGSGYTF. The chain is built from TRBV20-1 and TRBJ1-2, with no clear D. The CDR3 consists of 11 residues. Trimming stripped 3 bases from V and 7 bases from J, with 9 bases between. Germline CDR1 is DFQATT and CDR2 is SNEGSKA (reference sequence).

Here the CDR3 reads CASDTGHGDTQYF. CDR3 coding DNA: TGTGCCAGCGATACAGGGCATGGAGATACGCAGTATTTT. The V and J genes are TRBV9 and TRBJ2-3; possible D gene TRBD1, 6 bases. Germline CDR1 reads SGDLS; CDR2 reads YYNGEE. This CDR3 contains 13 residues. V was cut by 7 bases and J by 5 bases, with 14 bases left in between.

The chain couples TRBV18 to TRBJ1-2; D gene uncertain. CDR1 and CDR2 (germline): KGHSH, LQKENI. V lost 6 bases, J lost 4 bases, and 6 bases lay in between. This CDR3 is built from 11 residues. CDR3: CASSLGYGYTF. The CDR3 bases are TGTGCCAGCTCCCTGGGCTATGGCTACACCTTC.

The V gene is TRBV5-6, the J gene TRBJ2-7; a weak D match, TRBD2 (5 bases). Deletions cut 0 bases from V and 7 bases from J, with 17 bases between. CDR3 length: 15 amino acids. In germline, CDR1 is SGHDT, CDR2 YYEEEE. The chain's CDR3 is CASSLVPGPGGEQYF. The CDR3 region has the DNA TGTGCCAGCAGCTTGGTTCCCGGGCCCGGAGGTGAGCAGTACTTC.

The chain has TRBV6-5 and TRBJ2-1; 8 positions agree with TRBD2. This CDR3 has 14 amino acids. The V segment lost 6 bases and the J segment 5 bases; nucleotides outside the gene matches: 6. In germline, CDR1 is MNHEY, CDR2 SVGAGI. The CDR3 DNA reads TGTGCCAGCAGACTTAGCGGGAACCACAATGAGCAGTTCTTC. It is translated as CASRLSGNHNEQFF.